Shown below are 11 T cell receptor beta chains from a single sample sequenced in a study of cytomegalovirus exposure and HLA in healthy donors (dated by TCRdb to about 2017). Library method: the immunoSEQ multiplex PCR assay. A mixture of 60 forward primers for TCR Vbeta segments and 13 reverse primers for TCR Jbeta segments was used in the multiplex PCR. The table was pulled from immuneACCESS by TCRdb, which kept in-frame rearrangements only. Such tables lose some clones; where checked, under half of the loss comes from unresolved V genes, and the rest has no known cause. This sample lists about 160,000 clones; around four fifths were detected once. Of the sample, roughly 10% falls within the top ten clones. Material for sequencing was PBMCs. The source is a man aged 18 to 29 in good health and CMV-seropositive.

V and J are TRBV6-1 and TRBJ1-5; TRBD1 matches at 9 bases. Germline-derived CDR1 and CDR2 are MNHNS and SASEGT. The trim removed 3 bases at V and 7 bases at J, leaving 10 bases unmatched. The CDR3 runs 16 residues. The DNA for the CDR3 is TGTGCCAGCAGTGACTTCCCGGGACAGGGACGCCAGCCCCAGCATTTT. Protein: CASSDFPGQGRQPQHF.

This clone appeared a few times. The V gene is TRBV21-1, the J gene TRBJ2-7; the table's D call of TRBD2 was not tested on the DNA. TRBV21-1 is a pseudogene locus. The length of the CDR3 is 17 residues. CDR3 bases: TGTGCCAGCAGCCCCCGGGGGGAACGGAGCGGAAGGCACGAGCAGTACTTC. It translates to CASSPRGERSGRHEQYF.

The rearrangement uses TRBV2 and TRBJ1-4; D is unclear. This CDR3 region has 13 residues. Trimming removed 0 bases at V and 8 bases at J, with 7 bases between. Germline loops: CDR1 SNHLY, CDR2 FYNNEI. CDR3 protein: CASSEAPGEKLFF. The CDR3 DNA follows: TGTGCCAGCAGTGAAGCTCCGGGGGAAAAACTGTTTTTT.

This chain joins TRBV28 and TRBJ2-7; D perhaps matches TRBD2 (5 bases). CDR3 length equals 15 residues. Germline V gene lookup returns CDR1 MDHEN and CDR2 SYDVKM. Trimming left V 3 bases short and J 2 bases short, with 14 bases between. The DNA of the CDR3 is TGTGCCAGCAGTTTTACGGGGAGCGCTCCCTACGAGCAGTACTTC. This gives the protein CASSFTGSAPYEQYF.

CDR3 bases: TGTGCCAGCTCACCTCATACAGGGCCGAACACTGAAGCTTTCTTT. Amino acid sequence: CASSPHTGPNTEAFF. This chain connects TRBV18 to TRBJ1-1, with a tentative D call TRBD1 (6 bases). The CDR3 length is 15 residues. From germline, CDR1 is KGHSH and CDR2 LQKENI. V was pared by 3 bases and J by 1 base, with 12 bases between. Using reference TRBV18 and TRBJ1-1 for the parts outside the CDR3, the full variable domain is NAGVMQNPRHLVRRRGQEARLRCSPMKGHSHVYWYRQLPEEGLKFMVYLQKENIIDESGMPKERFSAEFPKEGPSILRIQQVVRGDSAAYFCASSPHTGPNTEAFFGQGTRLTVV.

In nucleotides, the CDR3 is TGTGCCAGCAGTTACTCGATGGGGACTAGTAGCGAGCAGTACTTC. It specifies CASSYSMGTSSEQYF. The chain combines TRBV6-5 with TRBJ2-7; 8 bases map to TRBD2. Germline V gives CDR1 MNHEY, CDR2 SVGAGI. After removal of 0 bases from V and 6 bases from J, the junction contained 7 bases not matched to a gene. The CDR3 runs to 15 residues.

The rearrangement uses TRBV10-1 and TRBJ2-5; 10 bases fit TRBD2. The closer fit of TRBJ2-7 to the DNA end suggests the J call may be wrong. In germline, CDR1 is WNHNN, CDR2 SYGVQD (reference sequence). CDR3 length: 15 residues. The CDR3 region is CAGDEWGLANYEQYF. The CDR3 DNA reads as TGCGCCGGGGATGAATGGGGACTAGCGAACTACGAGCAGTACTTC.

As for this clone: This likely comes from a read error, as the CDR3 has no conserved phenylalanine or tryptophan at its end. This chain uses TRBV29-1 with TRBJ1-6; TRBD1 matches at 7 bases. Germline CDR1 and CDR2: SQVTM and ANQGSEA. The V gene end was trimmed by 4 bases and the J gene end by 0 bases; junction bases not matched to a gene: 18. CDR3 length: 20 amino acids. CDR3 region: CSVGNRGYVELSSYNSPLHL. In DNA, the CDR3 is TGCAGCGTTGGCAACAGGGGATACGTTGAACTGAGCTCCTATAATTCACCCCTCCACCTT.

The chain is built from TRBV18 and TRBJ2-7, with 7 nucleotides matching TRBD2. V gave up 5 bases and J gave up 0 bases; unmatched junction bases: 7. From germline, CDR1 is KGHSH and CDR2 LQKENI. CDR3 length equals 15 residues. CDR3 nucleotides: TGTGCCAGCTCATCTAGCGGAGGGGACTCCTACGAGCAGTACTTC. This sequence encodes CASSSSGGDSYEQYF.

The chain recombines TRBV10-1 with TRBJ1-3; D ambiguous. This CDR3 region has 13 residues. CDR1 and CDR2 (germline): WNHNN, SYGVQD (reference sequence). V dropped 7 bases and J dropped 0 bases, with 7 bases sitting between them. The CDR3: CASKPSSGNTIYF. DNA of the CDR3: TGCGCCAGCAAACCGAGCTCTGGAAACACCATATATTTT.

The chain employs TRBV14 and TRBJ1-4; tentatively, D is TRBD1 (6 bases). Germline CDR1 SGHDN, CDR2 FVKESK. This CDR3 is 16 amino acids long. V lost 6 bases, J lost 8 bases, and 22 bases lay in between. The DNA of the CDR3 is TGTGCCAGCAGTCATCTTCCCGGGGGGCGCACCGAAAAACTGTTTTTT. Amino acids: CASSHLPGGRTEKLFF.